This section outlines one T cell receptor beta chain sequence together with its context. Its antigen remains unidentified. This entry comes from a study of shared clonotypes between healthy human individuals. Study-wide findings and caveats: Researchers sampled blood only, noting tissue repertoires likely differ.

V lost 3 bases to trimming and J lost 7 bases, with 7 bases between them. The CDR3 is 11 amino acids. Per the germline V gene, CDR1 is DFQATT and CDR2 is SNEGSKA (reference sequence). Donors had no recently reported acute infections or vaccinations and were HIV-negative. Replicate PCRs run on sorted subsets employed approximately 200 ng DNA, approximately 30,000 T cell genomes. Clones were read by immunoSEQ multiplex PCR, and TCRdb kept only the in-frame ones, dropping some. The table includes fewer than 3 million clones, less than 95% detected once. The sequenced sample consisted of naive CD4+ T cells from PBMCs. Sample subset: CD45RA+ positively selected. The TCR was taken from a young man in good health. Some clones in this sample may be carry-over from other donors' samples. This chain uses TRBV20-1 with TRBJ2-1; D remains unclear. This CDR3 reads CSASMGNEQFF. In DNA, the CDR3 is TGCAGTGCTAGTATGGGGAATGAGCAGTTCTTC.